This passage covers 16 T cell receptor beta chains from one sample sequenced in a study of vaccination and CD4 T cells after COVID-19. The study sequenced cultured CD4+ T cell DNA using the Oncomine TCR Beta short-read assay. Via MiXCR, TCRdb re-called the PCR reads, giving one row per CDR3 protein. Seen here are roughly 12,000 distinct CDR3 sequences, 45% to 65% observed once, and the top ten hold approximately 9.4%. These receptors have no known antigen. Treatment: approximately 10-day PBMC culture with coronavirus spike peptide pools or control peptides (ViraFEST assay). Sequencing was carried out using CD4+ T cells from blood, cultured in vitro. These receptors were collected from a human donor who had recovered from COVID-19.

The chain links TRBV28 to TRBJ1-5; TRBD1 agrees at 7 bases. Germline V gene sequence: CDR1 MDHEN, CDR2 SYDVKM. The V gene end was trimmed by 6 bases and the J gene end by 4 bases; junction bases not matched to a gene: 9. The CDR3 consists of 15 residues. Here the CDR3 reads CASRQQGIPNQPQHF. CDR3 DNA sequence: TGTGCCAGCAGGCAACAGGGGATCCCGAATCAGCCCCAGCATTTT.

The chain recombines TRBV7-3 with TRBJ2-6; D ambiguous. V lost 2 bases to trimming and J lost 0 bases, with 8 bases between them. Germline V gives CDR1 SGHTA, CDR2 FQGTGA. The CDR3 is 16 residues long. Written as DNA, the CDR3 is TGTGCCAGCAGCTTACCCGGATCCTCTGGGGCCAACGTCCTGACTTTC. Its protein product is CASSLPGSSGANVLTF.

This chain joins TRBV19 and TRBJ2-3; 10 nucleotides line up with TRBD2. Per the germline V gene, CDR1 is LNHDA and CDR2 is SQIVND (reference sequence). The CDR3 consists of 17 residues. The V gene end was trimmed by 3 bases and the J gene end by 0 bases; junction bases not matched to a gene: 6. CDR3 in amino acids: CASSMGWTSGSTDTQYF. The CDR3, as DNA: TGTGCCAGTAGTATGGGATGGACTAGCGGAAGCACAGATACGCAGTATTTT.

This chain uses TRBV6-1 with TRBJ1-5, with D perhaps TRBD1 (5 bases). CDR1 is MNHNS and CDR2 is SASEGT in the germline V gene. The CDR3 covers 13 residues. Trimming removed 6 bases at V and 2 bases at J, with 8 bases between. CDR3 DNA: TGTGCCAGCAGAGGGACTGGCAATCAGCCCCAGCATTTT. This codes for CASRGTGNQPQHF.

The V and J genes are TRBV2 and TRBJ2-5; 9 bases are shared with TRBD1. The CDR3 is made up of 11 amino acids. The germline CDR1 and CDR2 sequences are SNHLY and FYNNEI. Germline trimming cut 6 bases from V and 7 bases from J; bases unmatched to any gene: 0. CDR3 sequence (DNA): TGTGCCAGCAGGACAGGGGGGACCCAGTACTTC. Protein: CASRTGGTQYF.

The chain joins TRBV20-1 to TRBJ1-6, with D perhaps matching TRBD1 (6 bases). CDR1 is DFQATT and CDR2 is SNEGSKA in the germline V gene (reference sequence). Trimming left V 6 bases short and J 8 bases short, with 11 bases between. The CDR3 loop spans 12 amino acids. CDR3 residues: CSAGRQDSPLHF. The CDR3 nucleotides are TGCAGTGCGGGGAGACAGGATTCACCCCTCCACTTT.

This clonotype was observed a few times. The V and J genes are TRBV2 and TRBJ1-5; D gene unclear. CDR3 length equals 13 residues. Between the trimmed V and J ends, which lost 6 bases and 6 bases, there was a span of 12 bases. Germline lookup yields CDR1 SNHLY and CDR2 FYNNEI. The CDR3 DNA reads as TGTGCCAGCAGCTTAGGAGAGGGTCAGCCCCAGCATTTT. This codes for CASSLGEGQPQHF.

V gene TRBV20-1 combines with J gene TRBJ2-5, with 7 bases identical to TRBD2. V shed 3 bases and J 4 bases; nucleotides not matched to a gene: 17. Per germline, CDR1 DFQATT and CDR2 SNEGSKA (reference sequence). The CDR3 has 17 amino acids. The CDR3 nucleotides read TGCAGTGCTAGTCCCCTTGAGGAGGGAGGGCCAGGAGAGACCCAGTACTTC. Protein product: CSASPLEEGGPGETQYF.

The chain uses TRBV7-9 and TRBJ2-1; D remains unclear. Trimming shortened V by 8 bases and J by 0 bases, and 17 bases separated the two germline ends. Germline V lookup: CDR1 SEHNR, CDR2 FQNEAQ (reference sequence). This CDR3 contains 16 residues. For the CDR3, the DNA is TGTGCCAGCGGCAAAGTCGGCGGACGCTCCTACAATGAGCAGTTCTTC. Its translation is CASGKVGGRSYNEQFF.

The DNA of the CDR3 is TGTGCCAGCAGCTTACTGGCGGGAGACACAGATACGCAGTATTTT. Its protein product is CASSLLAGDTDTQYF. The rearrangement joins TRBV7-8 to TRBJ2-3; 7 bases line up with TRBD2. The germline CDR1 and CDR2 sequences are SGHVS and FQNEAQ. V was pared by 2 bases and J by 2 bases, with 4 bases of the junction left unmatched. The CDR3 is made up of 15 amino acids.

The sample holds a few counts of this clonotype. V and J are TRBV29-1 and TRBJ2-3, with 10 bases identical to TRBD2. Germline CDR1 is SQVTM and CDR2 is ANQGSEA. V dropped 5 bases and J dropped 4; count of bases not matched to a gene: 3. The CDR3 sequence is 13 residues long. CDR3 sequence reads: CSVRTSGADTQYF. CDR3 bases: TGCAGCGTTCGGACTAGCGGTGCAGATACGCAGTATTTT.

This clonotype was seen only a few times. The genes are TRBV6-4 and TRBJ2-3; D is tentatively TRBD1 or TRBD2 (5 bases each). Germline loops: CDR1 MRHNA, CDR2 SNTAGT. The V end lost 6 bases, the J end lost 0 bases, and 7 bases lay between the germline ends. The CDR3 contains 13 residues. The CDR3 bases are TGTGCCAGCAGGGGGGATAGCACAGATACGCAGTATTTT. Encoded protein: CASRGDSTDTQYF.

The chain recombines TRBV7-8 with TRBJ2-3; D is uncertain. The CDR3 spans 12 residues. The germline V and J ends were trimmed by 1 base and 5 bases, with 4 bases remaining between them. Germline V gene lookup returns CDR1 SGHVS and CDR2 FQNEAQ. CDR3 in amino acids: CASSLVIDTQYF. The CDR3 DNA reads as TGTGCCAGCAGCTTAGTTATAGATACGCAGTATTTT.

A few counts support this clonotype. The rearrangement links TRBV2 to TRBJ2-3; TRBD2 matches 7 bases. The junction had 6 bases not matched to a gene; V was cut back by 4 bases and J by 2 bases. The CDR3 consists of 15 residues. Germline CDR1 and CDR2: SNHLY and FYNNEI. CDR3 in DNA: TGTGCCAGCAGTGTTAGGCTAGCGGACACAGATACGCAGTATTTT. This translates into CASSVRLADTDTQYF.

The sample holds a few counts of this clonotype. The rearrangement uses TRBV24-1 and TRBJ2-1, with a tentative D call TRBD2 (6 bases). The CDR3 spans 16 residues. CDR1 and CDR2 from the germline V gene are KGHDR and SFDVKD. Between the trimmed V and J ends, which lost 4 bases and 9 bases, there was a span of 21 bases. The CDR3 DNA sequence: TGTGCCACCAGTGAGCCCCGTAGCGGAACCTCGGGTGAGCAGTTCTTC. The encoded protein is CATSEPRSGTSGEQFF.

This chain joins TRBV6-1 and TRBJ2-1; TRBD2 aligns across 11 bases. Unmatched junction bases numbered 2, after V lost 4 bases and J lost 3 bases. The CDR3 loop spans 15 amino acids. In germline, CDR1 is MNHNS, CDR2 SASEGT. This chain's CDR3 is CASSAGTSGYNEQFF. DNA of the CDR3: TGTGCCAGCAGTGCCGGGACTAGCGGCTACAATGAGCAGTTCTTC.